This T cell receptor beta chain was recovered during a study of T-cell memory formation after mild COVID-19. For the study at large: In these data, TCR clusters were largely donor specific. Study observations and caveats: There were some responding clones in pre-infection memory, which suggested that cross-reactive memory had joined. Later expanders leaned CD4+, whereas clones that contracted between day 15 and 85 were balanced CD4/CD8.

This CDR3 is 15 amino acids long. Germline V CDR1 and CDR2: MGHRA, YSYEKL. V gave up 11 bases and J gave up 0 bases, with 19 bases separating them. 5'RACE primed from the constant segment yielded TCR alpha and TCR beta cDNA libraries bearing sample barcodes and UMIs. One entry per CDR3 protein results from TCRdb running MiXCR on the 5' RACE reads. The sample carries about 290,000 distinct CDR3 sequences, about 15% recorded once. As regards this clonotype: Its antigen is as yet unknown.

This TCR derives from a man between 18 and 35 years old who had mild COVID-19 (a few samples of this study predate the infection). Cell type and time point are not known. The rearrangement uses TRBV4-1 and TRBJ1-1; D remains unclear. The sample taken for sequencing was PBMCs or a T cell subset sorted from them (not recorded which). CDR3 in amino acids: CAVRPADYMNTEAFF. The CDR3 bases are TGCGCCGTCCGCCCGGCAGACTATATGAACACTGAAGCTTTCTTT.